Given below is one T cell receptor (beta chain) in context. This specimen comes from a study of T cell changes during pregnancy in multiple sclerosis. Method: immunoSEQ multiplex PCR; TCRdb's copy keeps in-frame clones and lacks some. The sample has 70,000 to 95,000 clones, around 93% seen once. Material: peripheral blood, obtained in the second trimester of pregnancy. The TCR was taken from a female donor with multiple sclerosis, enrolled in a pregnancy study.

DNA of the CDR3: TGTGCCTGGAGTGTTGCGGGGGCGTCTCAGCCCCAGCATTTT. Its translation is CAWSVAGASQPQHF. V usage is TRBV30 and J usage is TRBJ1-5; possibly TRBD1 for D (6 bases). Germline V gene data show CDR1 as GTSNPN and CDR2 as SVGIG (reference sequence). Trimming shortened V by 0 bases and J by 6 bases, and 12 bases separated the two germline ends. The CDR3 has 14 residues.